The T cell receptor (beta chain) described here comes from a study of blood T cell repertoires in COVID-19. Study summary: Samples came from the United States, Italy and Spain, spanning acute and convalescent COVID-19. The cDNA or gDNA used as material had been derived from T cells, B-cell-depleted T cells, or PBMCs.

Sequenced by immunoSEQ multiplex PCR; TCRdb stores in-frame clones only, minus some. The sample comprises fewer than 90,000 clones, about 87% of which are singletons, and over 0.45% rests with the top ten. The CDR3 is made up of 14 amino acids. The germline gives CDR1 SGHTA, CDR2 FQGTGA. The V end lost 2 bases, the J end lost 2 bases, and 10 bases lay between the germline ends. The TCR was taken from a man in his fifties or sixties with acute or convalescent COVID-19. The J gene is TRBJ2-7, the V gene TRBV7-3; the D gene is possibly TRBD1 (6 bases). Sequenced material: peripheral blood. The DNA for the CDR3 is TGTGCCAGCAGCTTATCCGGGACAACCTACGAGCAGTACTTC. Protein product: CASSLSGTTYEQYF.